The present entry profiles one TCR beta chain with its context. With a J-beta primer mix and a sample-barcoded 5' primer, a second PCR ran about 7 to 11 cycles. MiXCR, run by TCRdb on the 5' RACE reads, gives a single entry per CDR3 protein. The data hold 1.8 million or so distinct CDR3 sequences, with approximately 40% observed a single time. This specimen belongs to a study of blood T cells in healthy people across ages. Germline CDR1 is SGHDN and CDR2 is FVKESK. V dropped 0 bases and J dropped 2 bases, with 15 bases sitting between them. The CDR3 covers 17 residues. Input material: blood. The TCR was taken from a human donor in good health. The rearrangement links TRBV14 to TRBJ2-3; no reliable D call. For the CDR3, the DNA is TGTGCCAGCAGCCAAGATCTTACAGAGTGGCCCACAGATACGCAGTATTTT. Encoded protein: CASSQDLTEWPTDTQYF.